Below, 28 T cell receptor beta chains from the same sample are listed, as sequenced in a study of control samples from healthy donors and cancer patients. Data came from immunoSEQ multiplex PCR; TCRdb stores just in-frame clones and leaves some out. The sample records approximately 110,000 clones, around four fifths being singletons. The sequenced sample consisted of blood. All receptors derive from a woman aged 50 to 60 in good health.

This chain connects TRBV28 to TRBJ2-7; D uncertain. The germline V gene has CDR1 MDHEN and CDR2 SYDVKM. The CDR3 sequence is 9 residues long. V shed 8 bases and J shed 4 bases, with 3 bases lying between them. The CDR3 DNA follows: TGTGCCAGCGGGTACGAGCAGTACTTC. Protein sequence: CASGYEQYF. Full variable domain (remainder filled in from reference TRBV28 and TRBJ2-7): DVKVTQSSRYLVKRTGEKVFLECVQDMDHENMFWYRQDPGLGLRLIYFSYDVKMKEKGDIPEGYSVSREKKERFSLILESASTNQTSMYLCASGYEQYFGPGTRLTVT.

Only a few counts were recorded for this clone. This sequence joins TRBV10-1 and TRBJ1-1; D is ambiguous. The germline CDR1 and CDR2 sequences are WNHNN and SYGVQD (reference sequence). CDR3 length equals 12 residues. With 6 bases removed from V and 0 bases from J, the gap between germline ends came to 5 bases. In nucleotides, the CDR3 is TGCGCCAGCAGACCCATGAACACTGAAGCTTTCTTT. Its translation: CASRPMNTEAFF.

The CDR3: CASSFYSRGTGNTIYF. CDR3 nucleotides: TGTGCCAGCAGCTTTTACAGTAGAGGGACTGGAAACACCATATATTTT. The chain joins TRBV11-3 to TRBJ1-3; no clear D gene. Trimming took off 3 bases at V and 2 bases at J, with 14 bases between the two ends. The CDR3 is 16 residues long. Germline CDR1 reads SGHNT; CDR2 reads YENEEA.

The rearrangement uses TRBV7-9 and TRBJ2-5; 7 nucleotides agree with TRBD1. This CDR3 has 13 amino acids. Germline V gene data show CDR1 as SEHNR and CDR2 as FQNEAQ (reference sequence). After removal of 5 bases from V and 2 bases from J, the junction contained 2 bases not matched to a gene. The CDR3 DNA reads TGTGCCAGCAGCCTACAGGGGCAAGAGACCCAGTACTTC. Encoded protein: CASSLQGQETQYF.

The CDR3, as DNA: TGTGCCAGCAGTTCCCCTCGACAGGGTCTCTCTGGGGCCAACGTCCTGACTTTC. This encodes CASSSPRQGLSGANVLTF. The chain employs TRBV27 and TRBJ2-6; TRBD1 matches at 7 bases. The junction had 9 bases not matched to a gene; V was cut back by 4 bases and J by 0 bases. Germline CDR1 MNHEY, CDR2 SMNVEV (reference sequence). The CDR3 runs 18 residues.

V usage is TRBV7-2 and J usage is TRBJ1-4; perhaps TRBD1 as D (5 bases). CDR1 and CDR2 from the germline V gene are SGHTA and FQGNSA. The germline V and J ends were trimmed by 5 bases and 8 bases, with 18 bases remaining between them. The CDR3 extends over 15 amino acids. The CDR3 region has the DNA TGTGCCAGCAGCCGGGACGGCTTTGAGGGCGAAAAACTGTTTTTT. It encodes CASSRDGFEGEKLFF.

The gene calls are TRBV6-5 and TRBJ1-1, with a weak D call TRBD1 (6 bases). The CDR3 totals 14 residues. With 7 bases removed from V and 5 bases from J, the gap between germline ends came to 17 bases. Germline-derived CDR1 and CDR2 are MNHEY and SVGAGI. Here the CDR3 DNA reads TGTGCCAGCATCGAAATCGGGGGGCGGACTGAAGCTTTCTTT. Its protein product is CASIEIGGRTEAFF.

This clone was seen once. The chain links TRBV6-2 or TRBV6-3 to TRBJ2-1; the D is unclear. Trimming took 6 bases from V and 4 from J, leaving 13 bases between them. The CDR3 consists of 14 residues. Per the germline V gene, CDR1 is MNHEY and CDR2 is SVGEGT. In DNA, the CDR3 is TGTGCCAGCAGCCTAGGCATCAATTACAATGAGCAGTTCTTC. Translation gives CASSLGINYNEQFF.

This clone was seen only a few times. The chain employs TRBV5-1 and TRBJ1-5, with D unresolved. Trimming left V 1 base short and J 2 bases short, with 7 bases between. The CDR3 totals 14 residues. Germline assignment: CDR1 SGHRS and CDR2 YFSETQ. The CDR3 loop is CASSLYGGNQPQHF. In DNA, the CDR3 is TGCGCCAGCAGCTTGTATGGCGGCAATCAGCCCCAGCATTTT.

V is TRBV27 and J is TRBJ1-4, with 7 bases matching TRBD1. The CDR3 extends over 20 amino acids. The trim removed 5 bases at V and 7 bases at J, leaving 25 bases unmatched. Germline CDR1 and CDR2: MNHEY and SMNVEV (reference sequence). The CDR3 DNA follows: TGTGCCAGCAGTGCGTCAGGGGGTCAGGGGTTTATTAGATTGGGTGAAAAACTGTTTTTT. It yields the protein CASSASGGQGFIRLGEKLFF.

This sequence joins TRBV9 and TRBJ2-3; 7 bases line up with TRBD2. The ends lost 3 bases at V and 2 bases at J; junction bases unmatched: 6. Germline V gene lookup returns CDR1 SGDLS and CDR2 YYNGEE. This CDR3 is built from 15 residues. This CDR3 reads CASSAQAGYTDTQYF. The CDR3 DNA reads TGTGCCAGCAGCGCTCAAGCGGGGTACACAGATACGCAGTATTTT.

The rearrangement links TRBV7-8 to TRBJ1-5; D not resolved. V was cut by 5 bases and J by 6 bases, with 11 bases left in between. Germline loops: CDR1 SGHVS, CDR2 FQNEAQ. The CDR3 extends over 13 amino acids. The CDR3 DNA is TGTGCCAGCAGCCCACCGGGCGGTCAGCCCCAGCATTTT. This gives the protein CASSPPGGQPQHF.

This chain links TRBV3-1 (or the pseudogene TRBV3-2) with TRBJ1-1, with D tentatively TRBD1 (6 bases). CDR1 and CDR2 (germline): LGHDT, YNNKEL (reference sequence). The CDR3 covers 14 residues. The ends were cut back, 3 bases at V and 4 bases at J, with 12 bases in the middle. The CDR3 DNA reads TGTGCCAGCAGCCATCAAAGCAGGGGCACTGAAGCTTTCTTT. Translation: CASSHQSRGTEAFF.

This clone was observed a single time. The chain joins TRBV9 to TRBJ2-1, with 8 bases fitting TRBD2. Trimming removed 0 bases from V and 6 bases from J; junction bases left unmatched: 8. CDR3 length: 16 residues. From germline, CDR1 is SGDLS and CDR2 YYNGEE. CDR3 coding DNA: TGTGCCAGCAGCGTAGATGTGGGGAGCGGGGGCAATGAGCAGTTCTTC. It codes for CASSVDVGSGGNEQFF.

The chain carries TRBV27 and TRBJ1-1; TRBD1 matches 9 bases. Germline lookup yields CDR1 MNHEY and CDR2 SMNVEV (reference sequence). Trimming took 3 bases from V and 7 from J; bases not matched to a gene: 3. The CDR3 has 13 amino acids. The CDR3 DNA reads TGTGCCAGCAGTTTCTCGACAGGGGGTGAAGCTTTCTTT. Its translation: CASSFSTGGEAFF.

This chain connects TRBV4-3 to TRBJ2-5, with TRBD2 matching over 8 bases. The CDR3 loop spans 17 amino acids. Looked up from germline, CDR1 is LGHNA and CDR2 is YSLEER. Trimming cost V 4 bases and J 0 bases; bases outside gene matches: 10. This CDR3 reads CASSPRGSSGDQETQYF. The CDR3 DNA reads TGCGCCAGCAGCCCCCGGGGGAGTAGCGGGGACCAAGAGACCCAGTACTTC.

This clone was found a few times. The chain carries TRBV4-2 and TRBJ2-7, with 8 nucleotides matching TRBD1. The V segment lost 0 bases and the J segment 2 bases; nucleotides outside the gene matches: 3. The CDR3 is 15 residues long. Germline loops: CDR1 LGHNA, CDR2 YNFKEQ. The chain's CDR3 is CASSQEGQETYEQYF. The DNA for the CDR3 is TGTGCCAGCAGCCAAGAGGGACAGGAGACCTACGAGCAGTACTTC.

The CDR3 DNA follows: TGTGCCAGCAGCAGGACAGGTAACAATCAGCCCCAGCATTTT. This translates into CASSRTGNNQPQHF. V usage is TRBV9 and J usage is TRBJ1-5; TRBD1 matches 7 bases. CDR3 size: 14 residues. J was trimmed by 3 bases and V by 4 bases; bases with no gene match: 4. CDR1 SGDLS and CDR2 YYNGEE come from the germline V gene.

The chain combines TRBV7-9 with TRBJ1-5; D gene uncertain. The CDR3 runs to 13 residues. The germline V gene has CDR1 SEHNR and CDR2 FQNEAQ (reference sequence). Trimming pared 7 bases from V and 6 bases from J, leaving 13 bases between. The DNA of the CDR3 is TGTGCCAGCAACCCACTCGTCTCTCAGCCCCAGCATTTT. Its protein product is CASNPLVSQPQHF.

This clone appeared a single time. This same CDR3 is encoded by further DNA sequences in the sample. V is TRBV5-4 and J is TRBJ2-2; TRBD2 matches 15 bases. The ends lost 3 bases at V and 4 bases at J; junction bases unmatched: 7. Germline CDR1 reads SGHNT; CDR2 reads YYREEE (reference sequence). This CDR3 is built from 18 residues. This chain's CDR3 is CASSSGLAGGPGTGELFF. CDR3 bases: TGTGCCAGCAGCTCGGGACTAGCGGGGGGTCCGGGCACCGGGGAGCTGTTTTTT.

The chain recombines TRBV5-1 with TRBJ2-7, with unresolved D. V was cut by 0 bases and J by 6 bases, with 4 bases left in between. The CDR3 contains 11 residues. Germline V gives CDR1 SGHRS, CDR2 YFSETQ. The DNA of the CDR3 is TGCGCCAGCAGCTTGGACAGCGAGCAGTACTTC. Residues: CASSLDSEQYF.

V and J are TRBV11-3 and TRBJ1-1; D possibly corresponds to TRBD1 (5 bases). The CDR3 has 15 residues. The germline V gene encodes CDR1 SGHNT and CDR2 YENEEA. V was trimmed by 2 bases and J by 1 base, leaving 11 bases between them. The CDR3 DNA reads TGTGCCAGCAGCTTATCTATGGGGCCGAACACTGAAGCTTTCTTT. This encodes CASSLSMGPNTEAFF.

The chain is built from TRBV3-1 (or the pseudogene TRBV3-2) and TRBJ2-3; the D gene is possibly TRBD2 (6 bases). The germline CDR1 and CDR2 sequences are LGHDT and YNNKEL (reference sequence). This CDR3 region has 14 residues. The V gene lost 2 bases and the J gene lost 1 base, with 7 bases spanning the gap. The CDR3 DNA reads as TGTGCCAGCAGCCAAACGGGGGGCACAGATACGCAGTATTTT. Translating gives CASSQTGGTDTQYF.

The chain uses TRBV29-1 and TRBJ2-7; 12 bases are a match to TRBD2. The CDR3 loop spans 13 amino acids. V was pared by 5 bases and J by 6 bases, with 5 bases of the junction left unmatched. Germline V gene data show CDR1 as SQVTM and CDR2 as ANQGSEA. In DNA, the CDR3 is TGCAGCGTTAAGGCTAGCGGGGGGGGCGAGCAGTACTTC. This codes for CSVKASGGGEQYF.

The sample holds one count of this clone. This same CDR3 is encoded by further DNA sequences in the sample. This sequence joins TRBV5-1 and TRBJ2-7; 10 bases match TRBD2. The CDR3 has 15 amino acids. Germline V gives CDR1 SGHRS, CDR2 YFSETQ. V gave up 2 bases and J gave up 0 bases; unmatched junction bases: 2. This CDR3 is CASSLTSGDSYEQYF. The CDR3 coding sequence is TGCGCCAGCAGCTTAACTAGCGGGGACTCCTACGAGCAGTACTTC.

The genes are TRBV24-1 and TRBJ1-5; 7 nucleotides line up with TRBD1. Germline CDR1 and CDR2: KGHDR and SFDVKD. Trimming took 4 bases from V and 4 from J; bases not matched to a gene: 12. The CDR3 runs 17 residues. CDR3 amino acids: CATSEGQTSGRNQPQHF. CDR3 nucleotide sequence: TGTGCCACCAGTGAGGGACAGACATCCGGGAGGAATCAGCCCCAGCATTTT.

This clone was detected once. The chain combines TRBV10-3 with TRBJ1-1, with D maybe TRBD1 (5 bases). V lost 4 bases and J 4 bases, leaving 19 bases between the germline ends. CDR3 length equals 16 residues. CDR1 and CDR2 from the germline V gene are ENHRY and SYGVKD. DNA of the CDR3: TGTGCCATCAGTGGGGGTCTTGGGGCGAGGGGCACTGAAGCTTTCTTT. It translates to CAISGGLGARGTEAFF.

The rearrangement joins TRBV30 to TRBJ1-3; 10 nucleotides match TRBD1. Trimming removed 4 bases from V and 2 bases from J; junction bases left unmatched: 2. This CDR3 contains 14 residues. Germline CDR1 is GTSNPN and CDR2 is SVGIG (reference sequence). The CDR3 reads CAWKTGGTGNTIYF. Here the CDR3 DNA reads TGTGCCTGGAAGACAGGGGGCACTGGAAACACCATATATTTT.